Below are 11 T cell receptor beta chains sequenced from a single sample in a study of CD8 T cells in Susac syndrome. Random-hexamer reverse transcription was applied to 0.5 to 1 ug RNA. TCRdb re-analysed the immunoSEQ multiplex PCR reads in MiXCR, keeping a single row per CDR3 protein. Of 180,000 or so distinct CDR3 sequences in the sample, just under 95% were seen once. Specimen: CD4+ T cells from PBMCs. The source is a human donor in good health.

The rearrangement links TRBV15 to TRBJ2-5; TRBD1 or TRBD2 may be the D gene (5 bases each). CDR1 and CDR2 (germline): LNHNV, YYDKDF (reference sequence). Trimming shortened V by 1 base and J by 7 bases, and 19 bases separated the two germline ends. This CDR3 is built from 16 residues. DNA of the CDR3: TGTGCCACCAGCAGAGGCTCTGGGACCCTACGGGGGACCCAGTACTTC. It codes for CATSRGSGTLRGTQYF.

The chain joins TRBV29-1 to TRBJ2-3; D unresolved. The CDR3 loop spans 11 amino acids. Trimming cost V 3 bases and J 6 bases, with 7 bases left between them. Per the germline V gene, CDR1 is SQVTM and CDR2 is ANQGSEA. Here the CDR3 reads CSVELADTQYF. The CDR3 bases are TGCAGCGTTGAGTTGGCGGATACGCAGTATTTT.

The rearrangement joins TRBV2 to TRBJ1-2; TRBD1 agrees at 10 bases. With 2 bases clipped from V and 5 bases from J, the junction kept 5 bases outside the gene matches. The CDR3 length is 15 residues. Germline CDR1 is SNHLY and CDR2 is FYNNEI. CDR3 sequence (DNA): TGTGCCAGCAGTGAAAGACAGGGGGCAATGTATGGCTACACCTTC. Translation gives CASSERQGAMYGYTF. Using reference TRBV2 and TRBJ1-2 for the parts outside the CDR3, the full variable domain is EPEVTQTPSHQVTQMGQEVILRCVPISNHLYFYWYRQILGQKVEFLVSFYNNEISEKSEIFDDQFSVERPDGSNFTLKIRSTKLEDSAMYFCASSERQGAMYGYTFGSGTRLTVV.

This chain uses TRBV12-3 or TRBV12-4 with TRBJ1-2; TRBD1 is a possible D gene (5 bases). The length of the CDR3 is 13 residues. V gave up 9 bases and J gave up 4 bases, with 15 bases separating them. The CDR3 coding sequence is TGTGCCAGTCAGACGGGGGTGGGCTATGGCTACACCTTC. It yields the protein CASQTGVGYGYTF.

The chain has TRBV5-4 and TRBJ2-5; the D gene is possibly TRBD1 (6 bases). The CDR3 extends over 14 amino acids. Trimming removed 4 bases at V and 1 base at J, with 11 bases between. The V gene's germline CDR1 is SGHNT and CDR2 YYREEE (reference sequence). The CDR3 DNA reads as TGTGCCAGCAGCGTTGACAGGCGCCAAGAGACCCAGTACTTC. This sequence encodes CASSVDRRQETQYF.

The chain links TRBV5-1 to TRBJ1-6; D is unresolved. Looked up from germline, CDR1 is SGHRS and CDR2 is YFSETQ. The CDR3 has 17 residues. V lost 0 bases, J lost 8 bases, and 18 bases lay in between. CDR3 bases: TGCGCCAGCAGCTTGGGGAGCGGGAGAGGAGGAGATTCACCCCTCCACTTT. Its protein product is CASSLGSGRGGDSPLHF.

The chain recombines TRBV5-1 with TRBJ2-5; D perhaps matches TRBD1 (6 bases). Germline V lookup: CDR1 SGHRS, CDR2 YFSETQ. The germline V and J ends were trimmed by 1 base and 4 bases, with 8 bases remaining between them. The CDR3 spans 13 residues. The CDR3 spells CASSLRGGETQYF. The CDR3 DNA reads as TGCGCCAGCAGCTTGAGAGGGGGAGAGACCCAGTACTTC.

This chain joins TRBV14 and TRBJ1-5, with TRBD1 matching over 11 bases. Germline trimming cut 3 bases from V and 6 bases from J; bases unmatched to any gene: 1. Germline V CDR1 and CDR2: SGHDN, FVKESK. The CDR3 contains 14 residues. The CDR3 bases are TGTGCCAGCAGCCAGGGACAGGGGGGTCAGCCCCAGCATTTT. Translation gives CASSQGQGGQPQHF. The whole variable domain, filled in from reference TRBV14 and TRBJ1-5, reads EAGVTQFPSHSVIEKGQTVTLRCDPISGHDNLYWYRRVMGKEIKFLLHFVKESKQDESGMPNNRFLAERTGGTYSTLKVQPAELEDSGVYFCASSQGQGGQPQHFGDGTRLSIL.

CDR3: CASSQVSRTNLGGYTF. In DNA, the CDR3 is TGTGCCAGCAGCCAAGTCAGTCGGACCAACCTGGGGGGCTACACCTTC. The gene calls are TRBV14 and TRBJ1-2; D remains unclear. Per the germline V gene, CDR1 is SGHDN and CDR2 is FVKESK. With 1 base removed from V and 8 bases from J, the gap between germline ends came to 20 bases. The CDR3 is 16 amino acids.

The DNA for the CDR3 is TGTGCCAGCAGCGTAGAGGGGCGCCGAACTGAAGCTTTCTTT. Its protein product is CASSVEGRRTEAFF. The chain is built from TRBV9 and TRBJ1-1; D is possibly TRBD1 (5 bases). The CDR3 covers 14 residues. Germline CDR1 and CDR2: SGDLS and YYNGEE. Trimming shortened V by 0 bases and J by 5 bases, and 11 bases separated the two germline ends.

V and J are TRBV29-1 and TRBJ2-7; perhaps D is TRBD1 or TRBD2 (6 bases each). V was trimmed by 2 bases and J by 6 bases, leaving 14 bases between them. Germline loops: CDR1 SQVTM, CDR2 ANQGSEA. This CDR3 contains 13 residues. In DNA form, the CDR3 reads TGCAGCGTTGAATGGGGGGCTGCGAGCGAGCAGTACTTC. Amino acid sequence: CSVEWGAASEQYF.